The 10 T cell receptor beta chains reported below all come from one sample, sequenced in a study of control samples from healthy donors and cancer patients. Produced via immunoSEQ multiplex PCR; TCRdb's table is partial and in-frame only. The sample lists 150,000 or so clones, 80% to 95% occurring once. The sample was blood. Source of these receptors: a young man in good health.

The chain has TRBV5-6 and TRBJ1-2, with D possibly being TRBD1 (6 bases). CDR1 is SGHDT and CDR2 is YYEEEE in the germline V gene. The CDR3 consists of 16 residues. V was shortened by 3 bases and J by 4 bases, with 19 bases between the two germline ends. The CDR3: CASSSGGGADIYGYTF. CDR3 sequence (DNA): TGTGCCAGCAGCTCGGGGGGCGGTGCGGACATCTATGGCTACACCTTC.

About this clone: Other DNA sequences in this specimen translate into the identical CDR3. The chain employs TRBV27 and TRBJ1-1; TRBD1 might be the D (6 bases). Germline-derived CDR1 and CDR2 are MNHEY and SMNVEV (reference sequence). V shed 2 bases and J shed 4 bases, with 14 bases lying between them. The CDR3 consists of 15 residues. CDR3 sequence reads: CASSLSRGGGTEAFF. As DNA, the CDR3 is TGTGCCAGCAGTTTAAGCAGGGGCGGTGGCACTGAAGCTTTCTTT.

The chain combines TRBV9 with TRBJ2-5; tentatively, D is TRBD1 (5 bases). Trimming pared 3 bases from V and 0 bases from J, leaving 18 bases between. Germline CDR1 and CDR2: SGDLS and YYNGEE. The CDR3 is made up of 17 amino acids. The CDR3 DNA reads as TGTGCCAGCAGCGAGGGGTATTCTAGAGCTAACCAAGAGACCCAGTACTTC. Protein product: CASSEGYSRANQETQYF.

The rearrangement uses TRBV19 and TRBJ2-7; TRBD1 matches 7 bases. J was trimmed by 0 bases and V by 7 bases; bases with no gene match: 6. This CDR3 has 14 residues. In germline, CDR1 is LNHDA, CDR2 SQIVND (reference sequence). In DNA form, the CDR3 reads TGTGCCAGTAAGTTCAGGGGGAGCTCCTACGAGCAGTACTTC. It translates to CASKFRGSSYEQYF.

The chain links TRBV30 to TRBJ1-2; D unclear. Trimming took 4 bases from V and 3 from J, leaving 12 bases between them. Looked up from germline, CDR1 is GTSNPN and CDR2 is SVGIG (reference sequence). The CDR3 is 13 residues long. CDR3: CAWTGSIYYGYTF. The CDR3 nucleotides are TGTGCCTGGACAGGATCGATTTACTATGGCTACACCTTC. The entire variable domain, with the rest obtained from reference TRBV30 and TRBJ1-2, is as follows: SQTIHQWPATLVQPVGSPLSLECTVEGTSNPNLYWYRQAAGRGLQLLFYSVGIGQISSEVPQNLSASRPQDRQFILSSKKLLLSDSGFYLCAWTGSIYYGYTFGSGTRLTVV.

The rearrangement joins TRBV9 to TRBJ2-2, with D perhaps TRBD1 (6 bases). The germline CDR1 and CDR2 sequences are SGDLS and YYNGEE. With 4 bases removed from V and 4 bases from J, the gap between germline ends came to 20 bases. This CDR3 is built from 17 residues. The CDR3 region is CASSRTPGARGTGELFF. Written as DNA, the CDR3 is TGTGCCAGCAGCCGAACACCAGGGGCTAGAGGCACCGGGGAGCTGTTTTTT.

The gene calls are TRBV6-5 and TRBJ1-5; D is uncertain. The CDR3 length is 13 residues. V was shortened by 6 bases and J by 10 bases, with 16 bases between the two germline ends. Germline assignment: CDR1 MNHEY and CDR2 SVGAGI. The CDR3 protein is CASRLDAITPQHF. In DNA, the CDR3 is TGTGCCAGCAGGCTGGATGCAATCACCCCCCAGCATTTT.

This rearrangement joins TRBV5-6 to TRBJ2-3, with 7 nucleotides matching TRBD1. Germline CDR1 reads SGHDT; CDR2 reads YYEEEE. CDR3 size: 14 residues. The V and J ends lost 4 bases and 2 bases, in that order; junction bases with no gene match: 4. The CDR3 nucleotides read TGTGCCAGCAGCCATGACAGGGTCACAGATACGCAGTATTTT. It yields the protein CASSHDRVTDTQYF.

The chain uses TRBV5-1 and TRBJ2-3; 11 bases agree with TRBD1. The CDR3 spans 19 residues. The V gene's germline CDR1 is SGHRS and CDR2 YFSETQ. V lost 3 bases to trimming and J lost 3 bases; unmatched junction nucleotides: 15. CDR3 coding DNA: TGCGCCAGCAGCTCCGTTTGGGGGGACAGGGGGATTGGGACAGATACGCAGTATTTT. This translates into CASSSVWGDRGIGTDTQYF.

CDR3 DNA sequence: TGTGCCAGCAGTTTGACCTCAAACACTGAAGCTTTCTTT. Its translation: CASSLTSNTEAFF. The V gene is TRBV12-3 or TRBV12-4, the J gene TRBJ1-1; D gene unclear. The CDR3 contains 13 residues. The ends were cut back, 3 bases at V and 2 bases at J, with 7 bases in the middle.